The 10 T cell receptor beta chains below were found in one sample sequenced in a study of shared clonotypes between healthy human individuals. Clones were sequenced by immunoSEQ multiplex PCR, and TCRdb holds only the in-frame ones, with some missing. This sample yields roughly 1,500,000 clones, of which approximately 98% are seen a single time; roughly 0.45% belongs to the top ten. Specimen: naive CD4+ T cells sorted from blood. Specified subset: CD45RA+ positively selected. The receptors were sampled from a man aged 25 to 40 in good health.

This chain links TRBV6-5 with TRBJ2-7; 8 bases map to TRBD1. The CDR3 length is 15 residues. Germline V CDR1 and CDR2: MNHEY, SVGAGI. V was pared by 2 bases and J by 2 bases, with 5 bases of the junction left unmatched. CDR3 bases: TGTGCCAGCAGTTACGAGGGGACAGGTACCTACGAGCAGTACTTC. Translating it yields CASSYEGTGTYEQYF.

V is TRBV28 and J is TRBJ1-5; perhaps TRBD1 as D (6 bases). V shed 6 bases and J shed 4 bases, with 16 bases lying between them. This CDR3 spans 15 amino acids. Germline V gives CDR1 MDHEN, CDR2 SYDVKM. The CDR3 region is CASRTGGAGNQPQHF. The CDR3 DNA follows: TGTGCCAGCAGAACCGGGGGGGCTGGAAATCAGCCCCAGCATTTT.

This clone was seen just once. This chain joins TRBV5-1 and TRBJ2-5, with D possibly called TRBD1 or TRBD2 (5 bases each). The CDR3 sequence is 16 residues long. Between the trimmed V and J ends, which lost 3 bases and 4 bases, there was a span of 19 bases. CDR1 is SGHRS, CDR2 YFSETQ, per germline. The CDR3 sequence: CASSYFEGYGPETQYF. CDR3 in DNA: TGCGCCAGCAGCTATTTTGAGGGGTATGGACCAGAGACCCAGTACTTC.

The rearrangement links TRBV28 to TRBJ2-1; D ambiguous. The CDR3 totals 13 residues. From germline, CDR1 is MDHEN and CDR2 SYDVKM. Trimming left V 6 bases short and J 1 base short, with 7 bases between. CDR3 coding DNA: TGTGCCAGCAGACAGCTGTCCTACAATGAGCAGTTCTTC. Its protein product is CASRQLSYNEQFF.

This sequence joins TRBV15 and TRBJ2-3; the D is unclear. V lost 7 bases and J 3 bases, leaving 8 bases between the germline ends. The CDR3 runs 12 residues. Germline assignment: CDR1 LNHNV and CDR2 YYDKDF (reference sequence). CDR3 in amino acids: CATNPGTDTQYF. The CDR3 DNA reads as TGTGCCACCAACCCGGGTACAGATACGCAGTATTTT.

CDR3 nucleotides: TGCGCCAGCACTCGAACCGGGACTAGCGAAGAGACCCAGTACTTC. Translated: CASTRTGTSEETQYF. The chain joins TRBV5-1 to TRBJ2-5; 10 nucleotides agree with TRBD2. The CDR3 contains 15 residues. V trimming: 6 bases; J trimming: 3 bases; junction bases outside the gene matches: 8. Germline CDR1 SGHRS, CDR2 YFSETQ.

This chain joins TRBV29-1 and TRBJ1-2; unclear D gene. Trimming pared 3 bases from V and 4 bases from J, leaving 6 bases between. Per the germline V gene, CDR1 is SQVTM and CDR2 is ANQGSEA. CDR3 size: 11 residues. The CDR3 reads CSVELVYGYTF. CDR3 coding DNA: TGCAGCGTTGAGCTGGTCTATGGCTACACCTTC.

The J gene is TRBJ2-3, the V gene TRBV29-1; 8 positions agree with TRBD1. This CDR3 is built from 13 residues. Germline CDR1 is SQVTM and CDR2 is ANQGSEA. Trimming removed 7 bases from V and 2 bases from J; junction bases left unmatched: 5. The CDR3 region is CSANQGATDTQYF. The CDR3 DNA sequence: TGCAGCGCCAACCAGGGGGCCACAGATACGCAGTATTTT.

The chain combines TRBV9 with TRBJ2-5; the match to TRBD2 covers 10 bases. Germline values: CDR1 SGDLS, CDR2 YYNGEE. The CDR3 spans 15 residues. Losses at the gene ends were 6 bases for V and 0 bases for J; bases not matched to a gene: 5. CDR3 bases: TGTGCCAGCAACCTAGCGGGAGCCTACCAAGAGACCCAGTACTTC. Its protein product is CASNLAGAYQETQYF.

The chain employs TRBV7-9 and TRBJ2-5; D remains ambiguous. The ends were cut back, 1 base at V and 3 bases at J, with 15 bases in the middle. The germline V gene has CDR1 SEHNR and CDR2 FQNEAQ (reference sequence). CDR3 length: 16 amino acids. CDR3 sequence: CASSLVVTADKETQYF. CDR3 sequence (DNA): TGTGCCAGCAGCTTAGTCGTAACTGCCGATAAAGAGACCCAGTACTTC.